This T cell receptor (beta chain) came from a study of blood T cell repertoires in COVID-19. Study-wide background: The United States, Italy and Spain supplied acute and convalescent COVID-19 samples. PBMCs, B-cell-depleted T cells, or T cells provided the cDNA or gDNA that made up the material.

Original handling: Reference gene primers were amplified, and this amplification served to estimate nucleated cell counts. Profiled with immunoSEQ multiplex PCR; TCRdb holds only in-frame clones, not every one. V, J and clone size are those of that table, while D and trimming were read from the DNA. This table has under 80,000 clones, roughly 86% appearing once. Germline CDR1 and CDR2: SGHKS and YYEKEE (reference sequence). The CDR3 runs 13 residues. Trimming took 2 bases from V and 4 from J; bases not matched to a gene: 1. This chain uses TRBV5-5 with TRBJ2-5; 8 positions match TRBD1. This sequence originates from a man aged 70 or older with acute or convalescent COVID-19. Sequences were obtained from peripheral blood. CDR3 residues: CASSFTGGETQYF. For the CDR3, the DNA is TGTGCCAGCAGCTTCACAGGGGGAGAGACCCAGTACTTC. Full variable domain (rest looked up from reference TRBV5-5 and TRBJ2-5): DAGVTQSPTHLIKTRGQQVTLRCSPISGHKSVSWYQQVLGQGPQFIFQYYEKEERGRGNFPDRFSARQFPNYSSELNVNALLLGDSALYLCASSFTGGETQYFGPGTRLLVL.